The sequence of this TCR beta chain was determined in a study of beta chain features in type 1 diabetes. The overall study: Examination spanned around 110,000,000 sorted cells from all samples. Study-level points and caveats: Researchers report that Type 1 diabetes patients had moderately but significantly shorter TCRB CDR3s across all four CD4+ subsets.

The authors reverse transcribed all of the isolated RNA, so sequencing captured expressed TCRB transcripts. The method was immunoSEQ multiplex PCR; TCRdb's version includes in-frame clones alone and lacks a portion of them. The table has roughly 500,000 clones, over 9.5% seen once. This clone has a handful of counts. The antigen is undetermined. The sequence came from a woman aged 18-35 years in good health. The specimen was naive CD4+ T cells from blood.

DNA for the CDR3: TGCAGCGTCATCCGGGACAGCACCTACGAGCAGTACTTC. This translates into CSVIRDSTYEQYF. The chain recombines TRBV29-1 with TRBJ2-7, with 7 bases identical to TRBD1. CDR1 is SQVTM, CDR2 ANQGSEA, per germline. The CDR3 runs to 13 residues. The junction had 7 bases not matched to a gene; V was cut back by 6 bases and J by 2 bases.